The source of this TCR beta chain is a study of T cell responses to AZD1222 COVID-19 vaccine. This clone has a handful of counts. Its antigen is not identified. The germline CDR1 and CDR2 sequences are SGHDN and FVKESK. There are 14 residues in the CDR3. The V and J ends lost 4 bases and 10 bases, in that order; junction bases with no gene match: 12. Findings and limits, study-wide: The number of AZD1222 recipients seropositive at baseline was only five to seven. Spike as a whole was targeted by vaccine-associated CD4 TCRs, dominant at 160-218 and 743-854.

Clones were read by immunoSEQ multiplex PCR, and TCRdb kept only the in-frame ones, dropping some. The data show 110,000 or so clones, over 75% seen once. The receptor's source is an adult who received the MenACWY meningococcal vaccine as a control. The sample consisted of peripheral blood, taken 28 days after the second dose of the MenACWY control vaccine. This rearrangement joins TRBV14 to TRBJ2-7; 8 bases match TRBD1. The CDR3 is CASSRRDRPIPQYF. In nucleotides, the CDR3 is TGTGCCAGCAGCCGAAGGGACAGGCCTATTCCTCAGTACTTC.